The rows below give T cell receptor beta chains drawn from one sample of a study of shared clonotypes between healthy human individuals. Profiling relied on immunoSEQ multiplex PCR, and the TCRdb table lists in-frame clones only, not all of them. This table has around 750,000 clones, about 74% appearing once. Sequenced sample: memory CD4+ T cells sorted from blood. The receptor set was obtained from a woman aged 25 to 39 in good health. Both conserved end residues are part of each CDR3. The order of the fields is D gene, clone size, V gene, J gene, CDR3 length, CDR3 protein, CDR3 DNA. The D gene is left open where the match is weak. Not all rows give a size; the values are once, few, many and, for expanded clones, a class.

d_call: TRBD2; clone_size: NA; v_call: TRBV4-1; j_call: TRBJ2-1; cdr3_length: 15; cdr3_aa: CASSHGLAGGGEQFF; cdr3_nt: TGCGCCAGCAGCCACGGACTAGCGGGGGGGGGTGAGCAGTTCTTC
d_call: NA; clone_size: NA; v_call: TRBV7-8; j_call: TRBJ2-7; cdr3_length: 12; cdr3_aa: CASSWDFGEQYF; cdr3_nt: TGTGCCAGCAGCTGGGACTTCGGAGAGCAGTACTTC
d_call: NA; clone_size: NA; v_call: TRBV15; j_call: TRBJ1-4; cdr3_length: 15; cdr3_aa: CATSRAGKANEKLFF; cdr3_nt: TGTGCCACCAGCAGAGCGGGGAAAGCTAATGAAAAACTGTTTTTT
d_call: NA; clone_size: NA; v_call: TRBV7-3; j_call: TRBJ2-5; cdr3_length: 14; cdr3_aa: CASSRLGGQETQYF; cdr3_nt: TGTGCCAGCAGTAGATTGGGGGGCCAAGAGACCCAGTACTTC
d_call: TRBD2; clone_size: once; v_call: TRBV28; j_call: TRBJ2-7; cdr3_length: 13; cdr3_aa: CASKLAGVGEQYF; cdr3_nt: TGTGCCAGCAAACTAGCGGGGGTAGGAGAGCAGTACTTC
d_call: NA; clone_size: NA; v_call: TRBV6-5; j_call: TRBJ2-1; cdr3_length: 13; cdr3_aa: CASRPRSRGEQFF; cdr3_nt: TGTGCCAGCAGGCCCAGATCTAGGGGTGAGCAGTTCTTC
d_call: NA; clone_size: NA; v_call: TRBV28; j_call: TRBJ1-3; cdr3_length: 12; cdr3_aa: CASSLLRNTIYF; cdr3_nt: TGTGCCAGCAGTTTGCTTAGAAACACCATATATTTT
d_call: TRBD1; clone_size: NA; v_call: TRBV27; j_call: TRBJ1-2; cdr3_length: 17; cdr3_aa: CASSLRAGGAADYGYTF; cdr3_nt: TGTGCCAGCAGTTTAAGAGCAGGGGGAGCGGCTGACTATGGCTACACCTTC
d_call: TRBD1; clone_size: NA; v_call: TRBV6-1; j_call: TRBJ1-4; cdr3_length: 13; cdr3_aa: CASSGQGDEKLFF; cdr3_nt: TGTGCCAGCAGTGGTCAGGGGGATGAAAAACTGTTTTTT
d_call: NA; clone_size: once; v_call: TRBV2; j_call: TRBJ2-5; cdr3_length: 15; cdr3_aa: CASSGTTTSLGTQYF; cdr3_nt: TGTGCCAGCAGTGGGACTACCACTTCCTTGGGGACCCAGTACTTC
d_call: TRBD2; clone_size: once; v_call: TRBV2; j_call: TRBJ2-6; cdr3_length: 17; cdr3_aa: CASSGLAEASGANVLTF; cdr3_nt: TGTGCCAGCTCGGGACTAGCGGAAGCCTCTGGGGCCAACGTCCTGACTTTC
d_call: NA; clone_size: NA; v_call: TRBV28; j_call: TRBJ2-1; cdr3_length: 14; cdr3_aa: CASSLPPAWYEQFF; cdr3_nt: TGTGCCAGCAGTTTACCCCCCGCATGGTATGAGCAGTTCTTC
d_call: NA; clone_size: NA; v_call: TRBV28; j_call: TRBJ1-4; cdr3_length: 14; cdr3_aa: CASKTHAWGEKLFF; cdr3_nt: TGTGCCAGCAAAACCCACGCCTGGGGTGAAAAACTGTTTTTT
d_call: TRBD1; clone_size: NA; v_call: TRBV30; j_call: TRBJ1-2; cdr3_length: 12; cdr3_aa: CACRDRNYGYTF; cdr3_nt: TGTGCCTGCCGGGACAGGAACTATGGCTACACCTTC
d_call: NA; clone_size: NA; v_call: TRBV7-9; j_call: TRBJ1-2; cdr3_length: 14; cdr3_aa: CAGSRTGDNYGYTF; cdr3_nt: TGTGCCGGCAGCCGGACGGGTGATAACTATGGCTACACCTTC
d_call: TRBD2; clone_size: NA; v_call: TRBV4-2; j_call: TRBJ2-1; cdr3_length: 18; cdr3_aa: CASSRGAGGLSSYNEQFF; cdr3_nt: TGTGCCAGCAGCCGGGGAGCGGGAGGCCTAAGCTCCTACAATGAGCAGTTCTTC
d_call: NA; clone_size: few; v_call: TRBV2; j_call: TRBJ1-2; cdr3_length: 13; cdr3_aa: CASSRAGAYGYTF; cdr3_nt: TGTGCCAGCAGTAGAGCAGGCGCCTATGGCTACACCTTC
d_call: TRBD2; clone_size: NA; v_call: TRBV7-3; j_call: TRBJ2-7; cdr3_length: 15; cdr3_aa: CASSLKGLPSYEQYF; cdr3_nt: TGTGCCAGCAGCTTAAAGGGACTACCATCCTACGAGCAGTACTTC
d_call: NA; clone_size: few; v_call: TRBV5-1; j_call: TRBJ2-1; cdr3_length: 15; cdr3_aa: CASSSDSSSYNEQFF; cdr3_nt: TGCGCCAGCAGCAGCGACAGCAGCTCCTACAATGAGCAGTTCTTC
d_call: NA; clone_size: NA; v_call: TRBV2; j_call: TRBJ2-5; cdr3_length: 14; cdr3_aa: CASRARSGQETQYF; cdr3_nt: TGTGCCAGCAGGGCTAGGAGTGGGCAAGAGACCCAGTACTTC
d_call: TRBD1; clone_size: once; v_call: TRBV19; j_call: TRBJ1-1; cdr3_length: 15; cdr3_aa: CASSANRGGRTEAFF; cdr3_nt: TGTGCCAGTAGTGCCAACAGGGGTGGTAGGACTGAAGCTTTCTTT
d_call: NA; clone_size: NA; v_call: TRBV6-4; j_call: TRBJ2-3; cdr3_length: 15; cdr3_aa: CASSEEEPHTDTQYF; cdr3_nt: TGTGCCAGCAGTGAGGAGGAACCTCACACAGATACGCAGTATTTT
d_call: NA; clone_size: NA; v_call: TRBV6-6; j_call: TRBJ2-7; cdr3_length: 14; cdr3_aa: CASSPNRVTYEQYF; cdr3_nt: TGTGCCAGCAGCCCAAACAGGGTAACCTACGAGCAGTACTTC
d_call: TRBD2; clone_size: NA; v_call: TRBV14; j_call: TRBJ2-2; cdr3_length: 16; cdr3_aa: CASSQQREYWGGELFF; cdr3_nt: TGTGCCAGCAGCCAACAGCGGGAGTATTGGGGCGGGGAGCTGTTTTTT
d_call: TRBD2; clone_size: once; v_call: TRBV5-1; j_call: TRBJ2-7; cdr3_length: 13; cdr3_aa: CATSREGTWEQYF; cdr3_nt: TGCGCCACCTCGAGGGAGGGGACCTGGGAGCAGTACTTC
d_call: NA; clone_size: NA; v_call: TRBV5-7; j_call: TRBJ1-2; cdr3_length: 12; cdr3_aa: CASSWVTVGYTF; cdr3_nt: TGTGCCAGCAGTTGGGTGACCGTTGGCTACACCTTC
d_call: TRBD2; clone_size: NA; v_call: TRBV2; j_call: TRBJ2-1; cdr3_length: 16; cdr3_aa: CASSHPGLAEGVEQFF; cdr3_nt: TGTGCCAGCAGTCACCCGGGACTAGCGGAGGGGGTTGAGCAGTTCTTC
d_call: TRBD2; clone_size: NA; v_call: TRBV6-6; j_call: TRBJ2-4; cdr3_length: 14; cdr3_aa: CASCNSGTKNIQYF; cdr3_nt: TGTGCCAGCTGCAATAGCGGGACCAAAAACATTCAGTACTTC
d_call: NA; clone_size: NA; v_call: TRBV20-1; j_call: TRBJ2-5; cdr3_length: 11; cdr3_aa: CSAPGQETQYF; cdr3_nt: TGCAGTGCCCCCGGGCAAGAGACCCAGTACTTC
d_call: TRBD2; clone_size: NA; v_call: TRBV5-1; j_call: TRBJ2-3; cdr3_length: 17; cdr3_aa: CASSSGRANQGTDTQYF; cdr3_nt: TGCGCCAGCAGCTCCGGGAGGGCAAATCAGGGCACAGATACGCAGTATTTT
d_call: TRBD2; clone_size: NA; v_call: TRBV19; j_call: TRBJ2-4; cdr3_length: 16; cdr3_aa: CASSIGGGMDKNIQYF; cdr3_nt: TGTGCCAGTAGTATAGGGGGAGGGATGGACAAAAACATTCAGTACTTC
d_call: NA; clone_size: NA; v_call: TRBV14; j_call: TRBJ2-5; cdr3_length: 13; cdr3_aa: CASSRQLQETQYF; cdr3_nt: TGTGCCAGCAGCCGGCAACTACAAGAGACCCAGTACTTC
d_call: NA; clone_size: NA; v_call: TRBV9; j_call: TRBJ1-5; cdr3_length: 14; cdr3_aa: CASSKQGYNQPQHF; cdr3_nt: TGTGCCAGCAGCAAACAGGGATACAATCAGCCCCAGCATTTT
d_call: NA; clone_size: NA; v_call: TRBV9; j_call: TRBJ2-1; cdr3_length: 13; cdr3_aa: CASSAHGGNEQFF; cdr3_nt: TGTGCCAGCAGCGCTCATGGGGGGAATGAGCAGTTCTTC
d_call: NA; clone_size: many; v_call: TRBV28; j_call: TRBJ2-1; cdr3_length: 14; cdr3_aa: CASRLSSLRNEQFF; cdr3_nt: TGTGCCAGCAGACTTAGTTCGTTGCGGAATGAGCAGTTCTTC
d_call: NA; clone_size: many; v_call: TRBV30; j_call: TRBJ1-5; cdr3_length: 14; cdr3_aa: CAWSGAGVNQPQHF; cdr3_nt: TGTGCCTGGAGTGGGGCAGGGGTCAATCAGCCCCAGCATTTT
d_call: NA; clone_size: NA; v_call: TRBV21-1; j_call: TRBJ2-7; cdr3_length: 15; cdr3_aa: CASSNSAAGKDEQYF; cdr3_nt: TGTGCCAGCAGCAATTCGGCAGCGGGAAAAGACGAGCAGTACTTC
d_call: TRBD2; clone_size: NA; v_call: TRBV4-1; j_call: TRBJ2-2; cdr3_length: 18; cdr3_aa: CASSQDRTSGANTGELFF; cdr3_nt: TGCGCCAGCAGCCAAGATAGGACTAGCGGAGCGAACACCGGGGAGCTGTTTTTT
d_call: NA; clone_size: NA; v_call: TRBV7-2; j_call: TRBJ1-5; cdr3_length: 14; cdr3_aa: CASSLGQANQPQHF; cdr3_nt: TGTGCCAGCAGCTTAGGACAAGCCAATCAGCCCCAGCATTTT
d_call: NA; clone_size: NA; v_call: TRBV14; j_call: TRBJ2-7; cdr3_length: 15; cdr3_aa: CASSPVGGGAYEQYF; cdr3_nt: TGTGCCAGCAGCCCTGTAGGGGGAGGGGCCTACGAGCAGTACTTC
d_call: TRBD1; clone_size: NA; v_call: TRBV9; j_call: TRBJ1-1; cdr3_length: 17; cdr3_aa: CASSQARDRDQNTEAFF; cdr3_nt: TGTGCCAGCAGTCAGGCCCGGGACAGAGATCAGAACACTGAAGCTTTCTTT
d_call: TRBD2; clone_size: NA; v_call: TRBV4-2; j_call: TRBJ2-7; cdr3_length: 18; cdr3_aa: CASSQDIPTSGLSYEQYF; cdr3_nt: TGTGCCAGCAGCCAAGATATCCCGACTAGCGGATTGTCCTACGAGCAGTACTTC
d_call: TRBD2; clone_size: NA; v_call: TRBV5-1; j_call: TRBJ2-2; cdr3_length: 16; cdr3_aa: CASTLGLAEEAGELFF; cdr3_nt: TGCGCCAGCACCCTAGGGCTAGCGGAGGAGGCAGGGGAGCTGTTTTTT
d_call: NA; clone_size: few; v_call: TRBV28; j_call: TRBJ2-2; cdr3_length: 12; cdr3_aa: CASSTQHGELFF; cdr3_nt: TGTGCCAGCAGTACACAGCACGGGGAGCTGTTTTTT
d_call: TRBD2; clone_size: NA; v_call: TRBV5-4; j_call: TRBJ2-3; cdr3_length: 16; cdr3_aa: CASRQAGLVITDTQYF; cdr3_nt: TGTGCCAGCAGACAAGCCGGACTAGTCATTACAGATACGCAGTATTTT
d_call: TRBD1; clone_size: NA; v_call: TRBV4-2; j_call: TRBJ1-6; cdr3_length: 14; cdr3_aa: CASSQDRNNSPLHF; cdr3_nt: TGTGCCAGCAGCCAGGACAGGAATAATTCACCCCTCCACTTT
d_call: NA; clone_size: NA; v_call: TRBV21-1; j_call: TRBJ2-5; cdr3_length: 16; cdr3_aa: CASSSGTRRIRETQYF; cdr3_nt: TGTGCCAGCAGCAGCGGGACAAGGCGAATTCGGGAGACCCAGTACTTC
d_call: TRBD2; clone_size: NA; v_call: TRBV10-3; j_call: TRBJ2-7; cdr3_length: 15; cdr3_aa: CAISSPTSASYEQYF; cdr3_nt: TGTGCCATCAGTTCCCCGACTAGCGCTTCCTACGAGCAGTACTTC
d_call: NA; clone_size: NA; v_call: TRBV7-1; j_call: TRBJ2-7; cdr3_length: 14; cdr3_aa: CASSWAGSSYEQYF; cdr3_nt: TGTGCCAGCAGCTGGGCGGGCAGCTCCTACGAGCAGTACTTC
d_call: NA; clone_size: NA; v_call: TRBV16; j_call: TRBJ2-1; cdr3_length: 15; cdr3_aa: CASSQFQGPYNEQFF; cdr3_nt: TGTGCCAGCAGCCAATTCCAGGGTCCATACAATGAGCAGTTCTTC
d_call: NA; clone_size: few; v_call: TRBV9; j_call: TRBJ1-5; cdr3_length: 15; cdr3_aa: CASSVTPFVNQPQHF; cdr3_nt: TGTGCCAGCAGCGTAACCCCCTTTGTGAATCAGCCCCAGCATTTT
d_call: TRBD1; clone_size: NA; v_call: TRBV2; j_call: TRBJ1-3; cdr3_length: 13; cdr3_aa: CASRGGYGNTIYF; cdr3_nt: TGTGCCAGCAGAGGGGGCTATGGAAACACCATATATTTT
d_call: TRBD2; clone_size: NA; v_call: TRBV6-5; j_call: TRBJ2-1; cdr3_length: 14; cdr3_aa: CASSYGREYNEQFF; cdr3_nt: TGTGCCAGCAGTTATGGGCGGGAGTACAATGAGCAGTTCTTC
d_call: TRBD1; clone_size: NA; v_call: TRBV9; j_call: TRBJ1-6; cdr3_length: 15; cdr3_aa: CASSTGQGYNSPLHF; cdr3_nt: TGTGCCAGCAGCACCGGACAGGGGTATAATTCACCCCTCCACTTT